The clone carrying this T cell receptor (beta chain) was observed a handful of times. Its specificity is unknown. TCRdb analysed the 5' RACE reads with MiXCR anew, one entry per CDR3 protein. Found here are some 760,000 distinct CDR3 sequences, 15% to 20% of them singletons; the top ten hold around 13%. The V end lost 4 bases, the J end lost 1 base, and 12 bases lay between the germline ends. The length of the CDR3 is 15 residues. Germline V gene sequence: CDR1 SGHTA, CDR2 FQGNSA. The entry originates in a study of identical twins. Overall study results and limits: Because invariant MAIT and iNKT cells could be present, zero-insertion analyses could be partly confounded.

These data were also reused for a study on T cells expressing NK-cell markers. That publication notes: Of eight sequenced donors, seven were HCMV-seropositive and one HCMV-seronegative. Similarly, these clonotypes led the CD3+CD56-NKG2C+ fraction as well in several donors. HCMV specificity of expanded NKG2C+ T cell clones remained unclear.

Source material: PBMCs. The rearrangement joins TRBV7-2 to TRBJ2-3; D call uncertain. The receptor's source is a young woman in good health. CDR3 nucleotide sequence: TGTGCCAGCAGCTCAACGGGCCTTGGCACAGATACGCAGTATTTT. This translates into CASSSTGLGTDTQYF.